This paragraph reports one T cell receptor (beta chain). This sample is drawn from a study of preoperative IRX-2 immunotherapy in early breast cancer. Here immunoSEQ multiplex PCR was the method, and the copy in TCRdb shows in-frame clones only, minus some. The data hold approximately 96,000 clones, with 70% to 90% observed a single time. The treatment denotes: preoperative locoregional IRX-2 cytokine immunotherapy. Preoperative locoregional IRX-2 cytokine immunotherapy was tested in the phase Ib source study. Germline V gene sequence: CDR1 MNHGY, CDR2 SAAAGT. V was shortened by 6 bases and J by 1 base, with 12 bases between the two germline ends. The CDR3 contains 14 residues.

The sequencing here drew on tumor tissue, taken after IRX-2 immunotherapy. The J gene is TRBJ1-1, the V gene TRBV6-8; D is possibly TRBD1 (5 bases). This sequence was found in a human donor with breast cancer. CDR3 sequence reads: CASRIDGGNTEAFF. The CDR3 DNA follows: TGTGCCAGCAGAATTGACGGGGGGAACACTGAAGCTTTCTTT.